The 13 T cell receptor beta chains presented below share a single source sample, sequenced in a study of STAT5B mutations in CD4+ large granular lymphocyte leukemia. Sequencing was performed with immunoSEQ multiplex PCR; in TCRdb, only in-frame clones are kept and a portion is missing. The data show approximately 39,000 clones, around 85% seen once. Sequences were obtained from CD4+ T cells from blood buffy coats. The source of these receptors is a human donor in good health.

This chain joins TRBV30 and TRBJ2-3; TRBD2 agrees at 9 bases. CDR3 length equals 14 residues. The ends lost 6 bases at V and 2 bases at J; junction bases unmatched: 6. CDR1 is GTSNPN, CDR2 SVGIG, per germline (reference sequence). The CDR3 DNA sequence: TGTGCCTGTGAGCTAGCGGGGTTCACAGATACGCAGTATTTT. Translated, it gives CACELAGFTDTQYF.

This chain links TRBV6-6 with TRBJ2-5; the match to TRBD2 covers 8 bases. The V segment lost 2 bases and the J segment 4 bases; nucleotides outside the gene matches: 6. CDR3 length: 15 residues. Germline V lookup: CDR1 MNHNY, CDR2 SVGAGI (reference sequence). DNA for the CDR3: TGTGCCAGCAGTTACCCGGGAGGGGACGGAGAGACCCAGTACTTC. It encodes CASSYPGGDGETQYF.

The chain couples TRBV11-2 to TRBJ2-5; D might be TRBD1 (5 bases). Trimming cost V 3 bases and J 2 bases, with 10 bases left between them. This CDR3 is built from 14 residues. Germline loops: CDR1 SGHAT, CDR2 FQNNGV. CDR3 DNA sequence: TGTGCCAGCAGCTTCCAGGGTGCGCAAGAGACCCAGTACTTC. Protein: CASSFQGAQETQYF.

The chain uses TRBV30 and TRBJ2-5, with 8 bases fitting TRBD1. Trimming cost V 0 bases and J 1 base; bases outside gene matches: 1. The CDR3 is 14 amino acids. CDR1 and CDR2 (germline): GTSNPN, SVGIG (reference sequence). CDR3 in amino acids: CAWSVGTGQETQYF. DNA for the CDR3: TGTGCCTGGAGTGTAGGGACAGGCCAAGAGACCCAGTACTTC.

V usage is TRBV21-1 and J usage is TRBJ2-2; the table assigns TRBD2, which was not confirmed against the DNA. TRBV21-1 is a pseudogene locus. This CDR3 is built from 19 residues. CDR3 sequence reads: CASSVPGTSGRLVTGELFF. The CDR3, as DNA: TGTGCCAGCAGCGTTCCCGGGACTAGCGGGAGGTTAGTCACCGGGGAGCTGTTTTTT.

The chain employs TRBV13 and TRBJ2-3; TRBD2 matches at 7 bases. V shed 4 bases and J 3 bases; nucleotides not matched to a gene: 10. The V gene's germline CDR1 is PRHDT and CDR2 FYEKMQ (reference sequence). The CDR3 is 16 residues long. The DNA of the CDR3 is TGTGCCAGCAGCTCCTATTGGGCGGGAGTTACAGATACGCAGTATTTT. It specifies CASSSYWAGVTDTQYF.

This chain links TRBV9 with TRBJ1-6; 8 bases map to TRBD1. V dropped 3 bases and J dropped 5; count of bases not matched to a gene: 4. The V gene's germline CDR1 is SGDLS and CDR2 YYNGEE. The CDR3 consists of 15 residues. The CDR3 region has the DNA TGTGCCAGCAGCGCCGGGACAGGCGATAATTCACCCCTCCACTTT. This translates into CASSAGTGDNSPLHF.

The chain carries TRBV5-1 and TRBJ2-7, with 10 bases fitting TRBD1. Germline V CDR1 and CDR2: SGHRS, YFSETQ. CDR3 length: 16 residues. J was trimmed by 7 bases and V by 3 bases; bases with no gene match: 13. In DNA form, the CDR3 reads TGCGCCAGCAGCTGGGGGTCGGGACAGGGGATGGGGGAGCAGTACTTC. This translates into CASSWGSGQGMGEQYF.

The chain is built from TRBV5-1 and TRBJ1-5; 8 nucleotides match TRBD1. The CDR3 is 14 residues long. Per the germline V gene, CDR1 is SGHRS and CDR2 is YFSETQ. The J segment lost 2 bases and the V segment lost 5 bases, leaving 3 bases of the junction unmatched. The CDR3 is CASRPGQGNQPQHF. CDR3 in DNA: TGCGCCAGCAGGCCGGGACAGGGCAATCAGCCCCAGCATTTT. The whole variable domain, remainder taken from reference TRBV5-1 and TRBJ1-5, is KAGVTQTPRYLIKTRGQQVTLSCSPISGHRSVSWYQQTPGQGLQFLFEYFSETQRNKGNFPGRFSGRQFSNSRSEMNVSTLELGDSALYLCASRPGQGNQPQHFGDGTRLSIL.

As DNA, the CDR3 is TGTGCCTGGAGTGGGACAGGGACAGATACGCAGTATTTT. It translates to CAWSGTGTDTQYF. This chain links TRBV30 with TRBJ2-3; the match to TRBD1 covers 8 bases. Looked up from germline, CDR1 is GTSNPN and CDR2 is SVGIG (reference sequence). J gave up 3 bases and V 1 base, and 0 bases lay outside the gene matches. CDR3 size: 13 residues.

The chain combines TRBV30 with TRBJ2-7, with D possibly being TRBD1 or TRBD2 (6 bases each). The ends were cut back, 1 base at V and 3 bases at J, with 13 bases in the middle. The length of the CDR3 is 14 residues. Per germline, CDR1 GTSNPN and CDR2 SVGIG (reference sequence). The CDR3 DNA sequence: TGTGCCTGGAGTGAGGGGGGTCTCGACTACGAGCAGTACTTC. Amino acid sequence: CAWSEGGLDYEQYF.

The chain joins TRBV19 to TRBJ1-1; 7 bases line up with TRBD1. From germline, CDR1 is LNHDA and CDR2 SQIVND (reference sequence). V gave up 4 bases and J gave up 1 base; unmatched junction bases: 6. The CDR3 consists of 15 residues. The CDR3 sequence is CASSTGTESNTEAFF. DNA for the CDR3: TGTGCCAGTAGTACCGGGACAGAATCGAACACTGAAGCTTTCTTT.

The CDR3 DNA follows: TGTGCCAGCAGTTTAGTGGACAGAGACAATCAGCCCCAGCATTTT. Its translation: CASSLVDRDNQPQHF. The chain links TRBV28 to TRBJ1-5; tentatively, D is TRBD1 (6 bases). The CDR3 length is 15 residues. V was pared by 2 bases and J by 3 bases, with 11 bases between. The germline CDR1 and CDR2 sequences are MDHEN and SYDVKM.